The sequence of this TCR beta chain was determined in a study of T-cell reconstitution after alpha-beta-depleted transplantation in children (dated by TCRdb to about 2016). A note on the overall study: Using TCR repertoire profiling, the study followed T-cell immune reconstitution in a quantitative way in children after TCRalphabeta/CD19-depleted allogeneic hematopoietic cell transplantation.

This clonotype showed up many times. The antigen it binds to is not known. There are no base qualities to consult, and no much larger clone falls within one base. Measured from the cysteine to the phenylalanine, the CDR3 is 13 residues long. Only the CDR3 DNA is retained, 39 bases long and in frame from the first base. Between the V and J ends, shortened by 2 bases and 6 bases respectively, the junction contains 8 bases. Reading the germline V gene gives CDR1 ENHRY and CDR2 SYGVKD. Library construction relied on PCR. Sequencing relied on an Illumina HiSeq 2500. Molecular barcoding was employed in the preparation of TCR libraries, with unique molecular identifiers being used to normalize TCRbeta repertoire quantification. Using fastp at Q25 and MiXCR, TCRdb reprocessed the public reads and kept productive beta chains. Each entry merges the rows of one CDR3 protein and shows their most common DNA and genes. This sample lists more than 200,000 distinct CDR3 sequences; more than 7.5% were detected once. The top ten constitute about 4.9% of the sample.

The receptor's source is a human donor who donated a stem cell graft to a child with SCID. The specimen comprised PBMCs from the stem cell graft donor, sampled from the stem cell graft. The rearranged segments are TRBV10-3 and TRBJ2-4; the D gene identity is not certain. The CDR3 protein sequence reads: CAISEGRLNIQYF. The DNA reads TGTGCCATCAGTGAGGGGCGTCTAAACATTCAGTACTTC.